The source of this TCR beta chain is a study of blood T cell repertoires in COVID-19. Germline-derived CDR1 and CDR2 are GTSNPN and SVGIG (reference sequence). Trimming took 3 bases from V and 5 from J, leaving 13 bases between them. The CDR3 loop spans 14 amino acids. Clones were read by immunoSEQ multiplex PCR, and TCRdb kept only the in-frame ones, dropping some. The sample lists around 46,000 clones, 88% occurring once. This TCR was recovered from a man between 50 and 59 years old with acute or convalescent COVID-19. The sequenced material came from peripheral blood. The V gene is TRBV30, the J gene TRBJ2-2, with a tentative D call TRBD2 (6 bases). The CDR3 DNA reads TGTGCCTGGAGCCTGGGGGGAGATACCGGGGAGCTGTTTTTT. This gives the protein CAWSLGGDTGELFF.